The sequence of this TCR beta chain was determined in a study of blood T cell repertoires in COVID-19. Study-wide context: Sites in the United States, Italy and Spain provided acute and convalescent COVID-19 samples. PBMCs, B-cell-depleted T cells, or T cells were the source of the cDNA or gDNA that made up the material.

Per the original methods: Amplification from reference gene primers served as the basis for estimated nucleated cell counts. Clones were sequenced by immunoSEQ multiplex PCR, and TCRdb holds only the in-frame ones, with some missing. Clonal size and the V and J genes are those of that table, whereas D and trimming came from the DNA. This table holds tens of thousands of clones, about 86% found once. Sequencing used peripheral blood. The sequence was obtained from a man in his sixties or seventies with acute or convalescent COVID-19.

CDR3 in amino acids: CASSQEGTTQVMRGYTF. CDR3 bases: TGCGCCAGCAGCCAAGAAGGGACTACCCAGGTTATGAGGGGCTACACCTTC. This chain joins TRBV4-1 and TRBJ1-2; D perhaps matches TRBD1 (5 bases). The germline gives CDR1 MGHRA, CDR2 YSYEKL. V shed 0 bases and J shed 8 bases, with 22 bases lying between them. CDR3 size: 17 residues.